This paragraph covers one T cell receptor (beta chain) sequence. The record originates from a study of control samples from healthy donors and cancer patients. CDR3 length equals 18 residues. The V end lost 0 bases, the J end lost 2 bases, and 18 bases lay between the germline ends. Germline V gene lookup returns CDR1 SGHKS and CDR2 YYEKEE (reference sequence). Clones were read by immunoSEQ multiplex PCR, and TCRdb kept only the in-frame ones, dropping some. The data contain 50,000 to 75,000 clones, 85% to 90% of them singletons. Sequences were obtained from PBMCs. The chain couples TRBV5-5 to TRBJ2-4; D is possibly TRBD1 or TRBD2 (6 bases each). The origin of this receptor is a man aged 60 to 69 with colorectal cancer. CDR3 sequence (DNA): TGTGCCAGCAGCTTGGAATCAGGACGGGGGCTGACCAAAAACATTCAGTACTTC. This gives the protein CASSLESGRGLTKNIQYF.